This T cell receptor beta chain was observed in a study of PD-L1 blockade in urothelial cancer. Whole-study context: When patients started atezolizumab in the mid-2010s, it was given at 1,200 mg intravenously every 3 weeks. Patients previously received 0 to 3 chemotherapy regimens. Blood drawn 3 weeks (second dose) and 6 weeks after treatment start was analyzed.

Each PCR reaction had synthetic TCR analog templates spiked into it. The method was immunoSEQ multiplex PCR; TCRdb's version includes in-frame clones alone and lacks a portion of them. Of roughly 39,000 clones in the sample, roughly 91% are singletons; the top ten hold around 1.8%. The CDR3 covers 16 residues. Germline assignment: CDR1 ENHRY and CDR2 SYGVKD. V trimming: 2 bases; J trimming: 6 bases; junction bases outside the gene matches: 9. The TCR comes from a man in his 60s with urothelial cancer. The J gene is TRBJ2-1, the V gene TRBV10-3, with 8 bases fitting TRBD2. Specimen: PBMCs, collected around atezolizumab (anti-PD-L1) treatment. The CDR3 region is CAISEGHGRAGNEQFF. In nucleotides, the CDR3 is TGTGCCATCAGTGAGGGCCACGGGAGGGCCGGCAATGAGCAGTTCTTC.